These 13 T cell receptor beta chains were all obtained from the same sample, sequenced in a study of T cell repertoires in cytomegalovirus infection (dated by TCRdb to between 2017 and 2020). Sequencing relied on an Illumina HiSeq 1500. TCRdb passed the public sequencing reads through fastp at Q25 and MiXCR, retaining productive beta sequences. One record per CDR3 amino acid sequence lists the most common genes and DNA. Counted in this sample were about 740,000 distinct CDR3 sequences; 35% to 45% of them appeared once. Around 2.6% of the sample is held by the ten biggest clonotypes. The sequenced material came from PBMCs. All receptors come from a human donor in good health (CMV status not recorded). Some clones in this sample may be carry-over from other donors' samples.

This clonotype turned up a few times. CDR3 coding DNA: TGTGCCGCAAGAACGGGACTAGGGGGCTCTGGGGCCAACGTCCTGACTTTC. Its translation is CAARTGLGGSGANVLTF. The chain recombines TRBV10-3 with TRBJ2-6; 8 nucleotides align to TRBD2. The germline V gene encodes CDR1 ENHRY and CDR2 SYGVKD. V was clipped by 11 bases and J by 0 bases; unmatched bases: 12. This CDR3 comprises 17 residues.

The chain carries TRBV5-4 and TRBJ2-5; D ambiguous. Trimming took off 0 bases at V and 2 bases at J, with 5 bases between the two ends. The CDR3 is 13 residues long. Germline V CDR1 and CDR2: SGHNT, YYREEE (reference sequence). CDR3 in amino acids: CASSLVDQETQYF. The CDR3, as DNA: TGTGCCAGCAGCTTGGTGGATCAAGAGACCCAGTACTTC.

The V gene is TRBV27, the J gene TRBJ1-6; TRBD1 is a possible D gene (6 bases). V lost 3 bases and J lost 7, with 16 bases in between. This CDR3 has 16 residues. Looked up from germline, CDR1 is MNHEY and CDR2 is SMNVEV (reference sequence). The CDR3 region has the DNA TGTGCCAGCAGTTTCTTGGCAGGGGCAGCGAATTCACCCCTCCACTTT. Translating it yields CASSFLAGAANSPLHF.

This clonotype was seen more than once but under ten times. The CDR3 protein is CASSLAILNQPQHF. In DNA, the CDR3 is TGTGCCAGCAGTCTCGCGATTCTCAATCAGCCCCAGCATTTT. The chain carries TRBV12-3 or TRBV12-4 and TRBJ1-5; D gene ambiguous. V lost 5 bases, J lost 3 bases, and 11 bases lay in between. The CDR3 is made up of 14 amino acids.

This chain joins TRBV4-1 and TRBJ2-3; possible D gene TRBD2, 5 bases. The germline V gene has CDR1 MGHRA and CDR2 YSYEKL. V was clipped by 1 base and J by 9 bases, with 11 bases between them. CDR3 length: 13 amino acids. CDR3 sequence reads: CASSQALPGTQYF. The CDR3, as DNA: TGCGCCAGCAGCCAAGCGTTGCCGGGGACGCAGTATTTT.

This rearrangement joins TRBV19 to TRBJ1-1, with D unclear. V was trimmed by 6 bases and J by 3 bases, leaving 17 bases between them. There are 15 residues in the CDR3. The germline V gene encodes CDR1 LNHDA and CDR2 SQIVND (reference sequence). CDR3 in DNA: TGTGCCAGTAGCACGAGAGACGGTCGGGACACTGAAGCTTTCTTT. It specifies CASSTRDGRDTEAFF.

V usage is TRBV7-8 and J usage is TRBJ2-1; TRBD1 aligns across 9 bases. The V and J ends lost 8 bases and 0 bases, in that order; junction bases with no gene match: 20. CDR1 SGHVS and CDR2 FQNEAQ come from the germline V gene. The CDR3 is 20 residues long. DNA for the CDR3: TGTGCCAGCTCCGGGGGCCCGGGACAGGGAAAGCGGAGCTCCTACAATGAGCAGTTCTTC. As protein: CASSGGPGQGKRSSYNEQFF.

This clonotype was recorded a few times. This rearrangement joins TRBV7-6 to TRBJ1-2, with 9 bases fitting TRBD1. Losses at the gene ends were 5 bases for V and 2 bases for J; bases not matched to a gene: 0. CDR1 is SGHVS and CDR2 is FNYEAQ in the germline V gene. The CDR3 is 13 residues long. CDR3 sequence: CASSGTGNYGYTF. The CDR3 coding sequence is TGTGCCAGCAGCGGGACAGGGAACTATGGCTACACCTTC. The entire variable domain, with the rest obtained from reference TRBV7-6 and TRBJ1-2, is as follows: GAGVSQSPRYKVTKRGQDVALRCDPISGHVSLYWYRQALGQGPEFLTYFNYEAQQDKSGLPNDRFSAERPEGSISTLTIQRTEQRDSAMYRCASSGTGNYGYTFGSGTRLTVV.

The V and J genes are TRBV6-5 and TRBJ2-3; 8 positions match TRBD2. After removal of 7 bases from V and 2 bases from J, the junction contained 8 bases not matched to a gene. The CDR3 totals 15 residues. Germline V CDR1 and CDR2: MNHEY, SVGAGI. CDR3 protein: CASMEAGGSTDTQYF. CDR3 nucleotide sequence: TGTGCCAGCATGGAGGCGGGGGGCTCCACAGATACGCAGTATTTT.

This clonotype was found many times. This sequence joins TRBV7-9 and TRBJ1-5, with D perhaps TRBD1 (6 bases). This CDR3 is built from 17 residues. Trimming pared 5 bases from V and 1 base from J, leaving 18 bases between. Germline values: CDR1 SEHNR, CDR2 FQNEAQ (reference sequence). The CDR3: CASSKTPGHLSNQPQHF. CDR3 sequence (DNA): TGTGCCAGCAGCAAAACCCCGGGACATCTGAGCAATCAGCCCCAGCATTTT.

The V and J genes are TRBV27 and TRBJ2-3; 7 nucleotides agree with TRBD2. The germline V gene encodes CDR1 MNHEY and CDR2 SMNVEV (reference sequence). Losses at the gene ends were 5 bases for V and 1 base for J; bases not matched to a gene: 9. This CDR3 has 16 amino acids. In nucleotides, the CDR3 is TGTGCCAGCAGTCGAGACAGAGGGAGGGGCACAGATACGCAGTATTTT. Translated: CASSRDRGRGTDTQYF.

This clonotype showed up just a few times. J is TRBJ2-1 and V is TRBV11-3; TRBD1 might be the D (5 bases). V lost 5 bases, J lost 4 bases, and 12 bases lay in between. This CDR3 has 14 amino acids. Germline loops: CDR1 SGHNT, CDR2 YENEEA. CDR3 sequence: CASSPQGGYNEQFF. CDR3 DNA sequence: TGTGCCAGCAGCCCGCAGGGCGGATACAATGAGCAGTTCTTC.

This clonotype has only a few counts. The chain combines TRBV27 with TRBJ1-1, with D perhaps matching TRBD1 (6 bases). The germline CDR1 and CDR2 sequences are MNHEY and SMNVEV (reference sequence). The CDR3 has 13 amino acids. The ends were cut back, 5 bases at V and 6 bases at J, with 13 bases in the middle. This chain's CDR3 is CASSPNRDSEAFF. CDR3 nucleotide sequence: TGTGCCAGCAGTCCGAACAGGGACTCTGAAGCTTTCTTT.